This T cell receptor beta chain comes out of a study of graft-versus-host responses after intestinal transplantation. Study-wide context: Recipients had transplants, and these were multivisceral, liver-intestinal, or isolated intestinal. Notes on the study in general: In recipient marrow, GvH clones were found, and some appeared first in ileum or blood. Maximum circulating GvH clone levels tracked with early post-transplant HvG decreases.

About this clone: Its antigen is unidentified.

Trimming took off 4 bases at V and 1 base at J, with 13 bases between the two ends. Germline V CDR1 and CDR2: LGHNT, FRNRAP. This CDR3 spans 15 amino acids. Measured with immunoSEQ multiplex PCR; TCRdb has only the in-frame clones, and not every one. The table includes tens of thousands of clones, about 91% detected once. This receptor was identified in a human donor who was the organ donor for an intestinal transplant. The source material was unstimulated CD4+ T cells sorted from spleen or lymph node cells, sampled before transplant. This rearrangement joins TRBV12-5 to TRBJ1-2; D gene uncertain. The CDR3 nucleotides are TGTGCTAGTGGTTACTCAGGCAGCAATAACTATGGCTACACCTTC. It is translated as CASGYSGSNNYGYTF.